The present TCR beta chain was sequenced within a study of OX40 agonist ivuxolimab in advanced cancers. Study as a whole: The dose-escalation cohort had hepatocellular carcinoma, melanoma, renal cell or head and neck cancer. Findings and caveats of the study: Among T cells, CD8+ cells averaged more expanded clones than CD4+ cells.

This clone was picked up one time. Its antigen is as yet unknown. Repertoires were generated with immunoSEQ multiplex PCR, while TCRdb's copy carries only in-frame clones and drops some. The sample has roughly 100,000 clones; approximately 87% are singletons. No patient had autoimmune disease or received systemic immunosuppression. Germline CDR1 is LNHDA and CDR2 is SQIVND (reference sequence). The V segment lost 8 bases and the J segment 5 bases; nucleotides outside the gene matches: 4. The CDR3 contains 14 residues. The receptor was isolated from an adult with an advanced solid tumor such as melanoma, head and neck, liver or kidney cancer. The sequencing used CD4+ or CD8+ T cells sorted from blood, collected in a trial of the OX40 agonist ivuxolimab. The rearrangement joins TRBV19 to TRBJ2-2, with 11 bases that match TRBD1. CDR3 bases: TGTGCCAGTGAGGGACAGGGGGGTACCGGGGAGCTGTTTTTT. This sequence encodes CASEGQGGTGELFF.